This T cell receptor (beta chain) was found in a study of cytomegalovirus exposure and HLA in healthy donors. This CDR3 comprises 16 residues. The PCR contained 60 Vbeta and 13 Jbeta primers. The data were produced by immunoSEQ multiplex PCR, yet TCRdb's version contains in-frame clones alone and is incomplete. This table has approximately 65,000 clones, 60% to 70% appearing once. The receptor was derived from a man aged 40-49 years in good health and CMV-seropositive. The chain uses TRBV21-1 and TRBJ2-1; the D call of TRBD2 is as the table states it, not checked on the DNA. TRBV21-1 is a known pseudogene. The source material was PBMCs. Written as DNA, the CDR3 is TGTGCCAGCAGCTCCGCCTACCCCGGAGCGGCCGATGAGCAGTTCTTC. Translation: CASSSAYPGAADEQFF.